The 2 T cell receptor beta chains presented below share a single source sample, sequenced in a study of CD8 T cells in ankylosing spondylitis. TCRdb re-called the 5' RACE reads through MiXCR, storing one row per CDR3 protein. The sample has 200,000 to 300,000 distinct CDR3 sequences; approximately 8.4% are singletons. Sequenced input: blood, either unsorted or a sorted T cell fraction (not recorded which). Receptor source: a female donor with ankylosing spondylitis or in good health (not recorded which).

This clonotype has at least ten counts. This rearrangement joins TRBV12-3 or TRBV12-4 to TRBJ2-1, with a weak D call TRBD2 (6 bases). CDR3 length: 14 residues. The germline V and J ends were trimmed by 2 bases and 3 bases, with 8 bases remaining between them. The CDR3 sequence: CASSLSGFYNEQFF. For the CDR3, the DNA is TGTGCCAGCAGTTTAAGCGGGTTCTACAATGAGCAGTTCTTC.

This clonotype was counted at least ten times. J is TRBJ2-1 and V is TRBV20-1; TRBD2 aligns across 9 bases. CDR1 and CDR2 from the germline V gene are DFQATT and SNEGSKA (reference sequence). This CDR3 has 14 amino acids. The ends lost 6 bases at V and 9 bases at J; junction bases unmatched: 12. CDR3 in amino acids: CSASPGTSYREQFF. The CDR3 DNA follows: TGCAGTGCCTCACCAGGGACTAGCTATCGTGAGCAGTTCTTC.